Listed here are 18 T cell receptor beta chains from one sample, sequenced in a study of vaccination and CD4 T cells after COVID-19. Indicated treatment: approximately nine-day PBMC culture with coronavirus spike peptide pools or control peptides (ViraFEST assay). The Oncomine TCR Beta short-read assay was applied to DNA of cultured CD4+ T cells. In TCRdb, the PCR reads were re-called with MiXCR into one record per CDR3 protein. This table has roughly 16,000 distinct CDR3 sequences, under 75% appearing once. For these TCRs, the target antigens are not known. Sequencing used CD4+ T cells from blood, cultured in vitro. These receptors were taken from a human donor who had recovered from COVID-19.

This chain joins TRBV7-2 and TRBJ2-7, with D perhaps assigned TRBD1 or TRBD2 (6 bases each). Germline V gene sequence: CDR1 SGHTA, CDR2 FQGNSA. Deletions cut 5 bases from V and 2 bases from J, with 13 bases between. CDR3 length equals 14 residues. The CDR3 nucleotides are TGTGCCAGCAGCCGCCCGGGGGACACCTACGAGCAGTACTTC. This translates into CASSRPGDTYEQYF.

The chain links TRBV24-1 to TRBJ2-1; D is ambiguous. V was trimmed by 9 bases and J by 10 bases, leaving 15 bases between them. Germline V gene data show CDR1 as KGHDR and CDR2 as SFDVKD. The CDR3 is 12 amino acids. CDR3 nucleotides: TGTGCCACCTCTTCCCCACTCCGGGAGCAGTTCTTC. Its translation: CATSSPLREQFF.

Details on this clonotype: Because it lacks the conserved phenylalanine or tryptophan at the end, this CDR3 is likely a read error. V is TRBV27 and J is TRBJ2-7, with D possibly being TRBD2 (7 bases). This CDR3 spans 13 amino acids. V lost 8 bases to trimming and J lost 2 bases, with 13 bases between them. CDR1 is MNHEY, CDR2 SMNVEV, per germline (reference sequence). CDR3 residues: CASRGAGAYEQYY. The CDR3 DNA reads TGTGCCAGCCGGGGGGCGGGAGCCTACGAGCAGTACTAC.

The V gene is TRBV18, the J gene TRBJ2-5; 7 bases are shared with TRBD1. The CDR3 length is 17 residues. CDR1 and CDR2 from the germline V gene are KGHSH and LQKENI. Trimming took 3 bases from V and 5 from J; bases not matched to a gene: 15. DNA for the CDR3: TGTGCCAGCTCACCGAAACAGGGGTTTTCGTTCGTTGAGACCCAGTACTTC. Translating it yields CASSPKQGFSFVETQYF.

This clonotype appeared once. The V gene is TRBV20-1, the J gene TRBJ1-2; tentatively, D is TRBD1 (5 bases). The length of the CDR3 is 15 residues. Germline loops: CDR1 DFQATT, CDR2 SNEGSKA (reference sequence). V dropped 0 bases and J dropped 5 bases, with 16 bases sitting between them. CDR3 DNA: TGCAGTGCTAGAGATGCGAGGGGTCGGCTATATGGCTACACCTTC. It encodes CSARDARGRLYGYTF.

Here the CDR3 DNA reads TGTGCCTGGAGTCCCCTAACAAGATTGGACACTGAAGCTTTCTTT. It yields the protein CAWSPLTRLDTEAFF. This sequence joins TRBV30 and TRBJ1-1, with no clear D. V was cut by 2 bases and J by 3 bases, with 16 bases left in between. This CDR3 has 15 residues. CDR1 and CDR2 (germline): GTSNPN, SVGIG (reference sequence).

The chain recombines TRBV6-5 with TRBJ1-5; D is perhaps TRBD1 (5 bases). The CDR3 length is 15 residues. V lost 2 bases and J lost 5, with 13 bases in between. Germline CDR1 MNHEY, CDR2 SVGAGI. The CDR3 DNA follows: TGTGCCAGCAGTTACCAAGGGTCAGGGCATCAGCCCCAGCATTTT. Protein: CASSYQGSGHQPQHF.

J is TRBJ2-2 and V is TRBV24-1, with D perhaps matching TRBD2 (6 bases). The CDR3 is made up of 15 amino acids. Germline V gene sequence: CDR1 KGHDR, CDR2 SFDVKD. V lost 3 bases and J 7 bases, leaving 14 bases between the germline ends. CDR3 loop: CATSDPGEVGGELFF. The DNA for the CDR3 is TGTGCCACCAGTGATCCGGGGGAAGTAGGCGGGGAGCTGTTTTTT.

V and J are TRBV7-2 and TRBJ1-2; the D is unclear. This CDR3 is built from 13 residues. The germline V gene encodes CDR1 SGHTA and CDR2 FQGNSA. Trimming took 1 base from V and 2 from J, leaving 5 bases between them. The CDR3 nucleotides read TGTGCCAGCAGCTTAGGGCAGAACTATGGCTACACCTTC. Its translation is CASSLGQNYGYTF.

This clonotype occurred once. V is TRBV20-1 and J is TRBJ1-6; D remains unclear. Trimming removed 5 bases at V and 8 bases at J, with 13 bases between. The CDR3 has 13 amino acids. CDR1 DFQATT and CDR2 SNEGSKA come from the germline V gene (reference sequence). The CDR3 DNA reads TGCAGTGCTCGGGAGGTTCAGGATTCACCCCTCCACTTT. Translation gives CSAREVQDSPLHF.

This clonotype was detected only a few times. V is TRBV10-3 and J is TRBJ2-7; D ambiguous. The germline V gene encodes CDR1 ENHRY and CDR2 SYGVKD. This CDR3 has 13 amino acids. Trimming pared 1 base from V and 5 bases from J, leaving 9 bases between. The CDR3 region is CAISELGYNEQYF. In DNA, the CDR3 is TGTGCCATCAGTGAGTTGGGGTACAACGAGCAGTACTTC.

In its sample, this clonotype was seen a few times. The chain has TRBV6-5 and TRBJ1-2; a weak D match, TRBD1 (5 bases). V shed 0 bases and J shed 5 bases, with 7 bases lying between them. The CDR3 sequence is 13 residues long. Germline loops: CDR1 MNHEY, CDR2 SVGAGI. CDR3 nucleotide sequence: TGTGCCAGCAGTTACTCCGGGGGATATGGCTACACCTTC. Translating gives CASSYSGGYGYTF.

This clonotype was seen just once. V and J are TRBV6-5 and TRBJ2-3; 7 bases align to TRBD2. Looked up from germline, CDR1 is MNHEY and CDR2 is SVGAGI. The CDR3 is made up of 14 amino acids. J gave up 9 bases and V 2 bases, and 8 bases lay outside the gene matches. The chain's CDR3 is CASSYTRLGGTQYF. Written as DNA, the CDR3 is TGTGCCAGCAGTTACACGCGACTGGGGGGGACGCAGTATTTT.

There are a few counts of this clonotype. This rearrangement joins TRBV7-6 to TRBJ2-3; D remains ambiguous. Trimming left V 5 bases short and J 1 base short, with 19 bases between. This CDR3 has 17 residues. Germline V gives CDR1 SGHVS, CDR2 FNYEAQ. DNA for the CDR3: TGTGCCAGCAGCCCATTGGGCGTCTCCCAGGGCACAGATACGCAGTATTTT. It translates to CASSPLGVSQGTDTQYF. Looking up the rest from reference TRBV7-6 and TRBJ2-3 gives the full variable domain: GAGVSQSPRYKVTKRGQDVALRCDPISGHVSLYWYRQALGQGPEFLTYFNYEAQQDKSGLPNDRFSAERPEGSISTLTIQRTEQRDSAMYRCASSPLGVSQGTDTQYFGPGTRLTVL.

The chain has TRBV24-1 and TRBJ2-3; TRBD2 agrees at 8 bases. Germline trimming cut 8 bases from V and 6 bases from J; bases unmatched to any gene: 6. The CDR3 sequence is 13 residues long. Germline V gives CDR1 KGHDR, CDR2 SFDVKD. DNA for the CDR3: TGTGCCACCAAGGCGGGAGGAGCCGATACGCAGTATTTT. This gives the protein CATKAGGADTQYF.

This clonotype was seen a single time. V and J are TRBV7-3 and TRBJ1-5, with no clear D. Germline CDR1 is SGHTA and CDR2 is FQGTGA. The CDR3 loop spans 13 amino acids. Between the trimmed V and J ends, which lost 1 base and 7 bases, there was a span of 8 bases. The CDR3 region is CASSLNRVQPQHF. The CDR3, as DNA: TGTGCCAGCAGCTTAAATCGGGTCCAGCCCCAGCATTTT.

The chain has TRBV7-2 and TRBJ2-3; D gene uncertain. The CDR3 sequence is 14 residues long. Looked up from germline, CDR1 is SGHTA and CDR2 is FQGNSA. V was shortened by 4 bases and J by 2 bases, with 10 bases between the two germline ends. CDR3 nucleotides: TGTGCCAGCAGCTCCGGTCTAGTCACAGATACGCAGTATTTT. Amino acids: CASSSGLVTDTQYF.

The CDR3 sequence is CASNNGQGSTQPQHF. CDR3 in DNA: TGTGCCAGTAATAACGGACAGGGGTCTACACAGCCCCAGCATTTT. V is TRBV19 and J is TRBJ1-5; 9 bases are a match to TRBD1. In germline, CDR1 is LNHDA, CDR2 SQIVND (reference sequence). V lost 7 bases and J lost 7; bases outside the gene matches: 11. The CDR3 sequence is 15 residues long. Filled out from reference TRBV19 and TRBJ1-5, the complete variable domain reads DGGITQSPKYLFRKEGQNVTLSCEQNLNHDAMYWYRQDPGQGLRLIYYSQIVNDFQKGDIAEGYSVSREKKESFPLTVTSAQKNPTAFYLCASNNGQGSTQPQHFGDGTRLSIL.